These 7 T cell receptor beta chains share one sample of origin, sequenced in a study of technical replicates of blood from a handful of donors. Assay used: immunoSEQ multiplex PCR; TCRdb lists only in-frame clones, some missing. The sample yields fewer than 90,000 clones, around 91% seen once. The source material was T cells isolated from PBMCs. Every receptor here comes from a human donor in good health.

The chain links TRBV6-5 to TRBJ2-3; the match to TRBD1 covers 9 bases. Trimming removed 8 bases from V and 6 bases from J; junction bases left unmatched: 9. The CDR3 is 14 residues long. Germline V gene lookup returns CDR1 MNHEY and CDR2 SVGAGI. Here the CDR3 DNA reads TGTGCCAGCGAACCCGGGACAGGGATCGATACGCAGTATTTT. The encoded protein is CASEPGTGIDTQYF.

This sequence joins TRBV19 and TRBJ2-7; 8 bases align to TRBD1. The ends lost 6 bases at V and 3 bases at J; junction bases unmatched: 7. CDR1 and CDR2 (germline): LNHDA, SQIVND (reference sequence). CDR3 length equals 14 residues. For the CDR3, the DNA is TGTGCCAGTAGCCCAGGACAGGGCATCTACGAGCAGTACTTC. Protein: CASSPGQGIYEQYF.

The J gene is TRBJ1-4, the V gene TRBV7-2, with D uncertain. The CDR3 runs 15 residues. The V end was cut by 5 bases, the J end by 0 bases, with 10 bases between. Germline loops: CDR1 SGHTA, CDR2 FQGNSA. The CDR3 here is CASSVNYATNEKLFF. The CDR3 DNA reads TGTGCCAGCAGCGTAAATTATGCAACTAATGAAAAACTGTTTTTT.

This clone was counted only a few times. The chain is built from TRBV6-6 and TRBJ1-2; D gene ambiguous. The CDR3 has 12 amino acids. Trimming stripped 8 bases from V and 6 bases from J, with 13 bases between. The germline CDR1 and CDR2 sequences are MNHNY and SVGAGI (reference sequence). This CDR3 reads CASLGGLDGYTF. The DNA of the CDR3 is TGTGCCAGCCTGGGAGGGTTGGATGGCTACACCTTC.

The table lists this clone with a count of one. CDR3 bases: TGTGCCAGTAACACGGGACAGGGCTTCGGGGAGCTGTTTTTT. Translating it yields CASNTGQGFGELFF. V and J are TRBV11-2 and TRBJ2-2; TRBD1 aligns across 9 bases. There are 14 residues in the CDR3. The germline gives CDR1 SGHAT, CDR2 FQNNGV. J gave up 7 bases and V 9 bases, and 9 bases lay outside the gene matches.

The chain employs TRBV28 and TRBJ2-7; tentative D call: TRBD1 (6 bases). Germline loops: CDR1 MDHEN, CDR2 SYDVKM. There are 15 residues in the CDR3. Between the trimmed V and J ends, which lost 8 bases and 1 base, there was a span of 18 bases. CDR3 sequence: CASLPAGAGSYEQYF. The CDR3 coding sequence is TGTGCCAGCCTCCCCGCAGGGGCTGGGTCCTACGAGCAGTACTTC. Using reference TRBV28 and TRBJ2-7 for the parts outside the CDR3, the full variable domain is DVKVTQSSRYLVKRTGEKVFLECVQDMDHENMFWYRQDPGLGLRLIYFSYDVKMKEKGDIPEGYSVSREKKERFSLILESASTNQTSMYLCASLPAGAGSYEQYFGPGTRLTVT.

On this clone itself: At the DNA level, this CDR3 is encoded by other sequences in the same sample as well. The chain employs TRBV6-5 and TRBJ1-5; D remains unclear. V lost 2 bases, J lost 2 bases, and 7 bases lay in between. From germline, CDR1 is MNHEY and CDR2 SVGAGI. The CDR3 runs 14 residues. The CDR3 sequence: CASSYREGNQPQHF. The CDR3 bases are TGTGCCAGCAGTTACAGGGAGGGCAATCAGCCCCAGCATTTT.